Shown below are 9 T cell receptor beta chains from a single sample sequenced in a study of blood T cell repertoires in COVID-19. Repertoires were generated with immunoSEQ multiplex PCR, while TCRdb's copy carries only in-frame clones and drops some. The sample has about 210,000 clones, approximately 84% seen once. Sequencing input: peripheral blood. The source is a woman between 45 and 65 years old with active or convalescent COVID-19.

The chain carries TRBV5-1 and TRBJ1-6; TRBD1 might be the D (6 bases). Germline values: CDR1 SGHRS, CDR2 YFSETQ. Trimming took 0 bases from V and 7 from J, leaving 17 bases between them. This CDR3 is built from 17 residues. Here the CDR3 DNA reads TGCGCCAGCAGCTTGGAACTGCTCCAGGGGACCAATTCACCCCTCCACTTT. Its protein is CASSLELLQGTNSPLHF. The complete variable domain, with remaining parts taken from reference TRBV5-1 and TRBJ1-6, reads KAGVTQTPRYLIKTRGQQVTLSCSPISGHRSVSWYQQTPGQGLQFLFEYFSETQRNKGNFPGRFSGRQFSNSRSEMNVSTLELGDSALYLCASSLELLQGTNSPLHFGNGTRLTVT.

The rearrangement joins TRBV7-9 to TRBJ1-1; D not resolved. This CDR3 has 10 residues. Germline V gene sequence: CDR1 SEHNR, CDR2 FQNEAQ (reference sequence). With 5 bases removed from V and 7 bases from J, the gap between germline ends came to 5 bases. The CDR3 sequence is CASSPLEAFF. The CDR3 DNA reads as TGTGCCAGCAGCCCCCTTGAAGCTTTCTTT.

The V and J genes are TRBV15 and TRBJ1-1; D is perhaps TRBD1 (5 bases). In germline, CDR1 is LNHNV, CDR2 YYDKDF (reference sequence). This CDR3 comprises 15 residues. Between the trimmed V and J ends, which lost 0 bases and 3 bases, there was a span of 11 bases. CDR3 amino acids: CATSRDLGPYTEAFF. In nucleotides, the CDR3 is TGTGCCACCAGCAGAGATCTGGGGCCCTACACTGAAGCTTTCTTT.

With regard to this clone: Other DNA sequences from this sample encode an identical CDR3 as well. The chain employs TRBV7-9 and TRBJ1-3; D unresolved. Germline lookup yields CDR1 SEHNR and CDR2 FQNEAQ (reference sequence). V was trimmed by 2 bases and J by 4 bases, leaving 9 bases between them. There are 14 residues in the CDR3. The CDR3 DNA reads as TGTGCCAGCAGCTTACGGCAGGTCGGAAACACCATATATTTT. Translation: CASSLRQVGNTIYF. Together with reference TRBV7-9 and TRBJ1-3, the CDR3 gives the full variable domain: DTGVSQNPRHKITKRGQNVTFRCDPISEHNRLYWYRQTLGQGPEFLTYFQNEAQLEKSRLLSDRFSAERPKGSFSTLEIQRTEQGDSAMYLCASSLRQVGNTIYFGEGSWLTVV.

The chain links TRBV9 to TRBJ1-1, with TRBD1 matching 7 bases. This CDR3 region has 17 residues. V gave up 1 base and J gave up 0 bases; unmatched junction bases: 9. Germline V lookup: CDR1 SGDLS, CDR2 YYNGEE. The CDR3 protein is CASSVRPGQHMNTEAFF. In nucleotides, the CDR3 is TGTGCCAGCAGCGTACGCCCGGGACAGCACATGAACACTGAAGCTTTCTTT. Complete variable domain (other parts from reference TRBV9 and TRBJ1-1): DSGVTQTPKHLITATGQRVTLRCSPRSGDLSVYWYQQSLDQGLQFLIQYYNGEERAKGNILERFSAQQFPDLHSELNLSSLELGDSALYFCASSVRPGQHMNTEAFFGQGTRLTVV.

This rearrangement joins TRBV28 to TRBJ1-5, with 8 bases lining up with TRBD1. CDR3 length equals 16 residues. The V gene end was trimmed by 3 bases and the J gene end by 6 bases; junction bases not matched to a gene: 10. In germline, CDR1 is MDHEN, CDR2 SYDVKM. As DNA, the CDR3 is TGTGCCAGCAGTTTCCCTGGACAGGGAAATTTTCAGCCCCAGCATTTT. This codes for CASSFPGQGNFQPQHF.

The V gene is TRBV5-5, the J gene TRBJ2-5, with 7 nucleotides matching TRBD1. The CDR3 consists of 14 residues. The germline V gene has CDR1 SGHKS and CDR2 YYEKEE (reference sequence). The V gene end was trimmed by 4 bases and the J gene end by 1 base; junction bases not matched to a gene: 4. The DNA of the CDR3 is TGTGCCAGCAGCCCGGGACAGATCCAAGAGACCCAGTACTTC. Translated: CASSPGQIQETQYF.

This clone was seen just once. The V call is TRBV6-5, the J call TRBJ1-1; tentative D call: TRBD1 (6 bases). Germline V gene sequence: CDR1 MNHEY, CDR2 SVGAGI. This CDR3 spans 14 amino acids. V shed 8 bases and J shed 1 base, with 14 bases lying between them. The CDR3 DNA reads TGTGCCAGCTTGCCCCGGGACAAGAACACTGAAGCTTTCTTT. This sequence encodes CASLPRDKNTEAFF.

This clone was detected only a few times. The V gene is TRBV4-2, the J gene TRBJ2-1, with 12 positions matching TRBD1. V dropped 0 bases and J dropped 8; count of bases not matched to a gene: 5. From germline, CDR1 is LGHNA and CDR2 YNFKEQ. The CDR3 loop spans 16 amino acids. The DNA for the CDR3 is TGTGCCAGCAGCCAAGATATGGGACAGGGGGCCGATGAGCAGTTCTTC. It encodes CASSQDMGQGADEQFF.